The T cell receptor (beta chain) described here comes from a study of regulatory T cells in long-lasting Graves disease. Stated time point: persistent/refractory GD, antithyroid drugs over 5 years with positive TRAb. PBMCs were the source of the RNA used for TCR sequencing. TCR beta libraries were built with iRepertoire HTBI primers and Arm-PCR of CDR3 regions. One entry per CDR3 protein, called by TCRdb with MiXCR from the multiplex PCR reads. Of about 430,000 distinct CDR3 sequences in the sample, approximately 22% were seen once. The sample holds a few counts of this clonotype. Its antigen is still unknown. Notes on the study in general: Patients with persistent disease shared 2,700 or so public clonotypes, outpacing the 966 shared by new patients. Researchers examined only peripheral blood and not thyroid tissue. The sample size was small, and this may have reduced accuracy.

Trimming shortened V by 8 bases and J by 4 bases, and 17 bases separated the two germline ends. Germline loops: CDR1 SEHNR, CDR2 FQNEAQ (reference sequence). CDR3 length equals 14 residues. The starting material was peripheral blood mononuclear cells (PBMCs), obtained when the disease was refractory, from a patient treated with antithyroid drugs. V gene TRBV7-9 combines with J gene TRBJ2-5; tentative D call: TRBD1 (6 bases). This receptor was taken from a female donor with Graves disease. Here the CDR3 reads CASARSQGRETQYF. The CDR3, as DNA: TGTGCCAGCGCGCGGTCACAGGGTAGAGAGACCCAGTACTTC.